Described below is a single TCR beta chain sequence and its context. Its specificity is unknown. The junction differs from germline at one of its ends, possibly a read error. The data were obtained in a study of tumor-infiltrating lymphocytes in primary liver carcinoma. Looking at the study overall: Measuring about 4.2 to 10 cm across, the tumors were staged as T1-T3 N0M0.

Study results and limitations: Presence in all five tumor regions was observed for only about 8-25% of top clones. Tumors carried a top-250-clone fraction significantly exceeding that of blood (p = 0.039).

A primer matching the constant region was used to make TCR beta cDNA from approximately 0.55 ug of total RNA. Library construction for TCR beta comprised three nested multiplex PCR rounds performed with slightly modified ARM-PCR. TCRdb itself ran the multiplex PCR reads through MiXCR, one entry per CDR3 protein. The table shows tens of thousands of distinct CDR3 sequences, with about 80% occurring only once. RNA and DNA were co-extracted from approximately 20-30 mg of unsorted bulk tissue. Whichever tumor sample was examined, it had over 85% viable tumor cells. The sequence was collected from a man aged 35 to 55 with primary liver carcinoma and hepatitis B virus infection. The specimen sequenced was liver tumor tissue from sampling region 3. The subset was: tumor region T3, left-lateral pole.

For the CDR3, the DNA is TGTGCCTGCAGCTTAACCGACATTGCCTACGAGCAGTACTTC. Its translation is CACSLTDIAYEQYF. The chain carries TRBV11-2 and TRBJ2-7; D call uncertain. Per germline, CDR1 SGHAT and CDR2 FQNNGV. This CDR3 is 14 amino acids long.